Presented here are 18 T cell receptor beta chains from one specimen sequenced in a study of blood T cell repertoires in COVID-19. Sequencing was performed with immunoSEQ multiplex PCR; in TCRdb, only in-frame clones are kept and a portion is missing. The repertoire includes 30,000 to 35,000 clones, approximately 71% of them detected once, and around 16% sits in the top ten. Sequencing was done on a sample of peripheral blood. The source of these receptors is a human donor in a cohort sampled during active COVID-19.

This clone was seen more than once but under ten times. The chain couples TRBV2 to TRBJ2-2; D might be TRBD1 (7 bases). Trimming removed 4 bases from V and 2 bases from J, with 17 bases in between. Germline-derived CDR1 and CDR2 are SNHLY and FYNNEI. The CDR3 runs to 17 residues. CDR3 nucleotides: TGTGCCAGCAGTGCAGGGGGGACCGCTAAAAACACCGGGGAGCTGTTTTTT. As protein: CASSAGGTAKNTGELFF.

This chain joins TRBV2 and TRBJ2-7; the match to TRBD1 covers 9 bases. V was pared by 4 bases and J by 7 bases, with 5 bases of the junction left unmatched. The CDR3 length is 13 residues. The germline V gene encodes CDR1 SNHLY and CDR2 FYNNEI. Here the CDR3 reads CASSVDRGKEQYF. The CDR3 DNA sequence: TGTGCCAGCAGTGTGGACAGGGGCAAAGAGCAGTACTTC.

Here the CDR3 DNA reads TGCAGTGCTAGTCACGCGGGCCTCTCCTACGAGCAGTACTTC. It translates to CSASHAGLSYEQYF. V gene TRBV20-1 combines with J gene TRBJ2-7; D perhaps matches TRBD2 (5 bases). Germline V lookup: CDR1 DFQATT, CDR2 SNEGSKA (reference sequence). V lost 3 bases and J lost 0, with 12 bases in between. The CDR3 runs 14 residues.

The rearrangement joins TRBV27 to TRBJ2-1, with D possibly being TRBD2 (7 bases). The CDR3 spans 15 residues. Trimming removed 6 bases at V and 5 bases at J, with 17 bases between. Germline CDR1 MNHEY, CDR2 SMNVEV (reference sequence). CDR3 amino acids: CASRKQGGKDNEQFF. The CDR3 nucleotides read TGTGCCAGCAGGAAACAGGGAGGGAAGGACAATGAGCAGTTCTTC.

The rearrangement joins TRBV19 to TRBJ2-7, with 13 bases that match TRBD2. The V gene's germline CDR1 is LNHDA and CDR2 SQIVND (reference sequence). This CDR3 contains 16 residues. The J segment lost 2 bases and the V segment lost 5 bases, leaving 6 bases of the junction unmatched. The CDR3 coding sequence is TGTGCCAGTAGTGCCAGGACTAGCGGGAGAACCTACGAGCAGTACTTC. Protein: CASSARTSGRTYEQYF.

The rearrangement joins TRBV5-1 to TRBJ2-3, with 8 bases lining up with TRBD2. The CDR3 sequence is 15 residues long. The J segment lost 5 bases and the V segment lost 3 bases, leaving 8 bases of the junction unmatched. CDR1 is SGHRS, CDR2 YFSETQ, per germline. The chain's CDR3 is CASSSSGTRGDTQYF. The CDR3 DNA reads TGCGCCAGCAGCTCTTCCGGGACTAGAGGAGATACGCAGTATTTT.

This chain joins TRBV19 and TRBJ2-7; 10 bases are a match to TRBD2. The ends lost 1 base at V and 1 base at J; junction bases unmatched: 4. The CDR3 contains 16 residues. The V gene's germline CDR1 is LNHDA and CDR2 SQIVND (reference sequence). For the CDR3, the DNA is TGTGCCAGTAGTATAGCAACTAGCGGGGCTTCCTACGAGCAGTACTTC. It is translated as CASSIATSGASYEQYF.

This sequence joins TRBV6-5 and TRBJ1-6; D not certain. The V gene's germline CDR1 is MNHEY and CDR2 SVGAGI. Between the trimmed V and J ends, which lost 4 bases and 13 bases, there was a span of 11 bases. This CDR3 region has 12 residues. Here the CDR3 reads CASSSRRTPLHF. CDR3 sequence (DNA): TGTGCCAGCAGTTCTAGGCGGACTCCCCTCCACTTT.

In regard to this clone: Mismatch with germline at one junction end may stem from a read error. J is TRBJ1-6 and V is TRBV28, with a possible D match to TRBD1 (5 bases). The germline CDR1 and CDR2 sequences are MDHEN and SYDVKM. The CDR3 loop spans 14 amino acids. The DNA for the CDR3 is TGTGCCAGCAGTTTGGGGCAGGGTAATTCTCCCCTCCACTTT. It specifies CASSLGQGNSPLHF.

J is TRBJ2-3 and V is TRBV9, with 10 bases aligning to TRBD2. CDR3 length: 15 residues. V was pared by 3 bases and J by 1 base, with 2 bases of the junction left unmatched. Germline CDR1 reads SGDLS; CDR2 reads YYNGEE. CDR3 region: CASSDSGGRTDTQYF. The CDR3 DNA reads as TGTGCCAGCAGCGATAGCGGGGGGCGCACAGATACGCAGTATTTT. Based on the CDR3 plus reference TRBV9 and TRBJ2-3, the full variable domain is DSGVTQTPKHLITATGQRVTLRCSPRSGDLSVYWYQQSLDQGLQFLIQYYNGEERAKGNILERFSAQQFPDLHSELNLSSLELGDSALYFCASSDSGGRTDTQYFGPGTRLTVL.

The V and J genes are TRBV21-1 and TRBJ2-7; the D call in the table, TRBD1, was not verified against the DNA. TRBV21-1 is a known pseudogene. There are 17 residues in the CDR3. The CDR3 bases are TGTGCCAGCAGTCTTTCCACGCCACAGGGGACCTCCTACGAGCAGTACTTC. Translated: CASSLSTPQGTSYEQYF.

The chain carries TRBV6-5 and TRBJ1-1; D gene ambiguous. V shed 9 bases and J shed 5 bases, with 7 bases lying between them. The CDR3 sequence is 10 residues long. Germline CDR1 is MNHEY and CDR2 is SVGAGI. In DNA, the CDR3 is TGTGCCAGTGGAGAGACTGAAGCTTTCTTT. Translated, it gives CASGETEAFF.

V usage is TRBV28 and J usage is TRBJ1-3, with a possible D match to TRBD1 (5 bases). V was cut by 3 bases and J by 1 base, with 19 bases left in between. The length of the CDR3 is 18 residues. Germline loops: CDR1 MDHEN, CDR2 SYDVKM. This chain's CDR3 is CASSFHLTRVVSGNTIYF. CDR3 sequence (DNA): TGTGCCAGCAGTTTCCACCTTACCAGGGTAGTATCTGGAAACACCATATATTTT.

The chain combines TRBV7-9 with TRBJ2-7, with D perhaps TRBD1 (6 bases). This CDR3 has 15 residues. The V end lost 8 bases, the J end lost 6 bases, and 23 bases lay between the germline ends. Germline V gene data show CDR1 as SEHNR and CDR2 as FQNEAQ (reference sequence). The DNA of the CDR3 is TGTGCCAGCGCAACAGGGATGCCTCTTAACGGCGAGCAGTACTTC. Encoded protein: CASATGMPLNGEQYF.

This clone turned up a few times. The J gene is TRBJ2-7, the V gene TRBV4-3, with TRBD2 identical over 9 bases. The germline CDR1 and CDR2 sequences are LGHNA and YSLEER. The CDR3 length is 16 residues. V was pared by 2 bases and J by 0 bases, with 5 bases of the junction left unmatched. The CDR3 DNA is TGCGCCAGCAGCCAAACCCCTAGCGGGACCTCCTACGAGCAGTACTTC. Protein: CASSQTPSGTSYEQYF.

The chain employs TRBV2 and TRBJ2-7; D is perhaps TRBD2 (5 bases). This CDR3 spans 15 amino acids. V lost 2 bases and J lost 4, with 15 bases in between. CDR1 and CDR2 from the germline V gene are SNHLY and FYNNEI. The CDR3 sequence: CASSESRTWFYEQYF. The DNA for the CDR3 is TGTGCCAGCAGTGAAAGCCGGACTTGGTTTTACGAGCAGTACTTC. The whole variable domain, remainder taken from reference TRBV2 and TRBJ2-7, is EPEVTQTPSHQVTQMGQEVILRCVPISNHLYFYWYRQILGQKVEFLVSFYNNEISEKSEIFDDQFSVERPDGSNFTLKIRSTKLEDSAMYFCASSESRTWFYEQYFGPGTRLTVT.

The chain joins TRBV24-1 to TRBJ2-5, with TRBD1 matching 7 bases. Germline-derived CDR1 and CDR2 are KGHDR and SFDVKD. The junction had 9 bases not matched to a gene; V was cut back by 1 base and J by 5 bases. The CDR3 contains 16 residues. CDR3 in amino acids: CATSDFLDDRDETQYF. The DNA of the CDR3 is TGTGCCACCAGTGATTTCCTAGACGACAGGGACGAGACCCAGTACTTC.

CDR3 sequence (DNA): TGTGCCAGCAGTTACACGACCACAGGGAGAAGATCTAACTATGGCTACACCTTC. It is translated as CASSYTTTGRRSNYGYTF. The genes are TRBV6-2 or TRBV6-3 and TRBJ1-2; weak D call: TRBD1 (6 bases). Germline V gene sequence: CDR1 MNHEY, CDR2 SVGEGT. The CDR3 sequence is 18 residues long. The V and J ends lost 2 bases and 0 bases respectively, with 19 bases between them.